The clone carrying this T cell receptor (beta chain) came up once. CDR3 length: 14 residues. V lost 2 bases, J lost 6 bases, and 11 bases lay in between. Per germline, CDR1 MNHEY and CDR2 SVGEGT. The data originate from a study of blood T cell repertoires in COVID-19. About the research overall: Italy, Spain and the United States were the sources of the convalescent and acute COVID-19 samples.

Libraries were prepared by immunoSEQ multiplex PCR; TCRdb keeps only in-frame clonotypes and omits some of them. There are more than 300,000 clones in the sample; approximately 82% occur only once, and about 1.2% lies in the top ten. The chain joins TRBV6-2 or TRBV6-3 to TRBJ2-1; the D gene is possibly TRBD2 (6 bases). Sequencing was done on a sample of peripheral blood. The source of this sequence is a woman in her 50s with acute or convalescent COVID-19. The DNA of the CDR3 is TGTGCCAGCAGTTACCGCGGAGGGATCAATGAGCAGTTCTTC. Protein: CASSYRGGINEQFF.